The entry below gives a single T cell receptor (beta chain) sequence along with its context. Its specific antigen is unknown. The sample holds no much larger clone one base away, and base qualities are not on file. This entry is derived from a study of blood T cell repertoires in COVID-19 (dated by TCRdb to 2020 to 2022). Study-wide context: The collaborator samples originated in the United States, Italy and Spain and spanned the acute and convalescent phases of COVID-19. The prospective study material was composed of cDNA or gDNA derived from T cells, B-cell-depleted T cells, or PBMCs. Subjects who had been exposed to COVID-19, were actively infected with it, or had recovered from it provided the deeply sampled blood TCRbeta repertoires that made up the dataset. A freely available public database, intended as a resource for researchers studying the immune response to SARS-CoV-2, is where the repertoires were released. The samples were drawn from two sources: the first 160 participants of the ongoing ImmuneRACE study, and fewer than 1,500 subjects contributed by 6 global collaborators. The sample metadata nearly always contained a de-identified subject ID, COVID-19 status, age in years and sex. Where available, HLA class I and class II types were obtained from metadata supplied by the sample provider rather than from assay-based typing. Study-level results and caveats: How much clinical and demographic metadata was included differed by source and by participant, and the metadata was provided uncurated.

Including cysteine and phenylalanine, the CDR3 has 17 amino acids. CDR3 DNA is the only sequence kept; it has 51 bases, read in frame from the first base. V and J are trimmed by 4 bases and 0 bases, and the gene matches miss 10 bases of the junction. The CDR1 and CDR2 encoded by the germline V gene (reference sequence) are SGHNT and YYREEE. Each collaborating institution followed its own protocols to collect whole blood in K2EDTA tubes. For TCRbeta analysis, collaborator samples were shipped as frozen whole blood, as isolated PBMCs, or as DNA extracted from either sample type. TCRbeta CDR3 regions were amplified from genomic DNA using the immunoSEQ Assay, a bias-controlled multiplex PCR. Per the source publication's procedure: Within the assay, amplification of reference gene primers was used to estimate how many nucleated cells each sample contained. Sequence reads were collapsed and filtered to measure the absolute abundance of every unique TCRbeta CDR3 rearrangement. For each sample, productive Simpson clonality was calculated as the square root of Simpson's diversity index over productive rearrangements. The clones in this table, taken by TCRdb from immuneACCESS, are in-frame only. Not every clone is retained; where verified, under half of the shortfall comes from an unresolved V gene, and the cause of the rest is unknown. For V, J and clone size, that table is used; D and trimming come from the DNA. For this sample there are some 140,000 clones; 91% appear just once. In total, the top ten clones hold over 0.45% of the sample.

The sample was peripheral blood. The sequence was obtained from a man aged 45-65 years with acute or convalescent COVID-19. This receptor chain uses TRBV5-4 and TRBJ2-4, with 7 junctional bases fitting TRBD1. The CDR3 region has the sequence CASSPSGTALAKNIQYF. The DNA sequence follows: TGTGCCAGCAGCCCCTCCGGGACAGCCCTAGCCAAAAACATTCAGTACTTC.